The entry that follows covers one T cell receptor (beta chain) sequence. Germline CDR1 reads SGHRS; CDR2 reads YFSETQ. The length of the CDR3 is 16 residues. The trim removed 4 bases at V and 6 bases at J, leaving 11 bases unmatched. Sequencing was performed with immunoSEQ multiplex PCR; in TCRdb, only in-frame clones are kept and a portion is missing. The sample has about 180,000 clones, roughly 75% seen once. The record originates from a study of blood T cell repertoires in COVID-19. Study background: Researchers got acute and convalescent COVID-19 samples from the United States, Italy and Spain. In each case, the material was cDNA or gDNA derived from T cells, B-cell-depleted T cells, or PBMCs.

The material sequenced was peripheral blood. The chain couples TRBV5-1 to TRBJ2-1; TRBD2 aligns across 9 bases. The receptor's source is a man between 65 and 85 years old with active or convalescent COVID-19. CDR3 DNA: TGCGCCAGCAGCACGGACGCCGGGACTAGCTCCAATGAGCAGTTCTTC. Encoded protein: CASSTDAGTSSNEQFF.